A single sample is the source of the 8 T cell receptor beta chains below, sequenced in a study of blood T cell repertoires in COVID-19. Produced via immunoSEQ multiplex PCR; TCRdb's table is partial and in-frame only. Among about 370,000 clones, approximately 88% were seen once, and the ten largest hold less than 3.5%. The material sequenced was peripheral blood. Source of these receptors: a woman aged 25 to 39 with COVID-19, enrolled during active disease.

The chain joins TRBV11-3 to TRBJ2-1; D is possibly TRBD2 (5 bases). Germline V gene sequence: CDR1 SGHNT, CDR2 YENEEA. Trimming shortened V by 5 bases and J by 7 bases, and 15 bases separated the two germline ends. CDR3 length: 14 residues. The CDR3 sequence: CASSPGIRGNEQFF. The CDR3 DNA follows: TGTGCCAGCAGCCCTGGAATCCGGGGAAATGAGCAGTTCTTC.

The V and J genes are TRBV11-2 and TRBJ2-7; 10 nucleotides agree with TRBD2. The CDR3 extends over 17 amino acids. Per the germline V gene, CDR1 is SGHAT and CDR2 is FQNNGV. V was pared by 7 bases and J by 2 bases, with 14 bases of the junction left unmatched. Here the CDR3 reads CASNTPLAGGTTYEQYF. The DNA of the CDR3 is TGTGCCAGCAACACTCCGTTAGCGGGGGGCACCACCTACGAGCAGTACTTC. Full variable domain (missing parts from reference TRBV11-2 and TRBJ2-7): EAGVAQSPRYKIIEKRQSVAFWCNPISGHATLYWYQQILGQGPKLLIQFQNNGVVDDSQLPKDRFSAERLKGVDSTLKIQPAKLEDSAVYLCASNTPLAGGTTYEQYFGPGTRLTVT.

The chain couples TRBV13 to TRBJ1-1; D might be TRBD1 (5 bases). V was trimmed by 0 bases and J by 12 bases, leaving 8 bases between them. CDR1 is PRHDT, CDR2 FYEKMQ, per germline (reference sequence). The CDR3 runs to 11 residues. CDR3 sequence (DNA): TGTGCCAGCAGCTTAGGTGGGGCACCTTTCTTT. Amino acid sequence: CASSLGGAPFF.

The chain is built from TRBV2 and TRBJ2-5, with TRBD1 matching 8 bases. Germline lookup yields CDR1 SNHLY and CDR2 FYNNEI. This CDR3 contains 13 residues. J was trimmed by 4 bases and V by 5 bases; bases with no gene match: 3. The CDR3 loop reads CASSKDRGETQYF. The CDR3, as DNA: TGTGCCAGCAGTAAAGACAGGGGAGAGACCCAGTACTTC. Using reference TRBV2 and TRBJ2-5 for the parts outside the CDR3, the full variable domain is EPEVTQTPSHQVTQMGQEVILRCVPISNHLYFYWYRQILGQKVEFLVSFYNNEISEKSEIFDDQFSVERPDGSNFTLKIRSTKLEDSAMYFCASSKDRGETQYFGPGTRLLVL.

V usage is TRBV5-1 and J usage is TRBJ2-3; the D gene is possibly TRBD1 (6 bases). Trimming removed 4 bases from V and 6 bases from J, with 18 bases in between. The CDR3 loop spans 15 amino acids. Germline lookup yields CDR1 SGHRS and CDR2 YFSETQ. The CDR3 nucleotides read TGCGCCAGCAGCCCTACGGGGCGCCAGGGGGATACGCAGTATTTT. It encodes CASSPTGRQGDTQYF.

The rearrangement links TRBV19 to TRBJ2-3; D call uncertain. Germline V CDR1 and CDR2: LNHDA, SQIVND (reference sequence). CDR3 length equals 14 residues. V was trimmed by 3 bases and J by 4 bases, leaving 11 bases between them. For the CDR3, the DNA is TGTGCCAGTAGTATTAAAACAGAGTCAGATACGCAGTATTTT. This encodes CASSIKTESDTQYF.

The chain is built from TRBV11-2 and TRBJ1-2; tentative D call: TRBD1 (5 bases). Trimming took off 5 bases at V and 4 bases at J, with 17 bases between the two ends. CDR3 length equals 15 residues. Germline V gene lookup returns CDR1 SGHAT and CDR2 FQNNGV. CDR3 residues: CASSAGGSTVYGYTF. In DNA, the CDR3 is TGTGCCAGCAGCGCGGGGGGTTCTACGGTCTATGGCTACACCTTC.

The chain employs TRBV18 and TRBJ2-5, with TRBD1 matching over 7 bases. The CDR3 contains 15 residues. J lost 1 base, V lost 0 bases, and 2 bases had no gene match. The germline V gene has CDR1 KGHSH and CDR2 LQKENI. The CDR3: CASSPPRGPQETQYF. The CDR3 DNA sequence: TGTGCCAGCTCACCACCGAGGGGGCCCCAAGAGACCCAGTACTTC. The full variable domain, rest sourced from reference TRBV18 and TRBJ2-5, is NAGVMQNPRHLVRRRGQEARLRCSPMKGHSHVYWYRQLPEEGLKFMVYLQKENIIDESGMPKERFSAEFPKEGPSILRIQQVVRGDSAAYFCASSPPRGPQETQYFGPGTRLLVL.